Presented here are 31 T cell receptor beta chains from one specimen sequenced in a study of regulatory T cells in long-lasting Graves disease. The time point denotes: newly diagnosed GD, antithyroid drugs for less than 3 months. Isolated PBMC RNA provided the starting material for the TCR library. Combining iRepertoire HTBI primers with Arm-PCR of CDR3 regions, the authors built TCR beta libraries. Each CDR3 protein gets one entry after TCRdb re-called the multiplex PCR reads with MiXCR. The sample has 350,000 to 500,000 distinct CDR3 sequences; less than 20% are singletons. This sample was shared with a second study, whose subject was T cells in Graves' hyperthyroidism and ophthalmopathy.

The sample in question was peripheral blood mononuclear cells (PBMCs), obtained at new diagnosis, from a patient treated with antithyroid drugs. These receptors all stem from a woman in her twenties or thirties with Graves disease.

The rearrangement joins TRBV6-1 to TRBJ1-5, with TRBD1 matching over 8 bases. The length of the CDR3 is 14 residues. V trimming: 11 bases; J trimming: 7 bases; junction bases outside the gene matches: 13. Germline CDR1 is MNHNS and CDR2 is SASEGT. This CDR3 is CAEGQGGMGQPQHF. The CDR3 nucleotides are TGTGCCGAAGGACAGGGAGGGATGGGACAGCCCCAGCATTTT.

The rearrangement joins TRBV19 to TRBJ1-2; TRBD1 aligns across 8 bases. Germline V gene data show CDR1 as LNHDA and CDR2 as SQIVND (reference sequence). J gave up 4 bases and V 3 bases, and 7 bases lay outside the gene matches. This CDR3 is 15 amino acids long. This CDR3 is CASSIPTGVTYGYTF. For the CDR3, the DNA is TGTGCCAGTAGTATCCCGACAGGGGTTACCTATGGCTACACCTTC.

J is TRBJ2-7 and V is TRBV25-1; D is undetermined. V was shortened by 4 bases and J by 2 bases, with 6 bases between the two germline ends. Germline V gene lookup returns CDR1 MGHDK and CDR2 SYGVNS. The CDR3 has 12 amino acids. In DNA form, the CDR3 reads TGTGCCAGCAGTGGCCCTCCCTACGAGCAGTACTTC. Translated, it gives CASSGPPYEQYF.

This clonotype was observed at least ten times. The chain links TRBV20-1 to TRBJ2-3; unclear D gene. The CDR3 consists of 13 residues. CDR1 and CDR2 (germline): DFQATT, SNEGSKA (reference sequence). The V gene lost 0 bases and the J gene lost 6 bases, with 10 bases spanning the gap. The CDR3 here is CSARDPSVDTQYF. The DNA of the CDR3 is TGCAGTGCTAGAGACCCCTCCGTGGATACGCAGTATTTT.

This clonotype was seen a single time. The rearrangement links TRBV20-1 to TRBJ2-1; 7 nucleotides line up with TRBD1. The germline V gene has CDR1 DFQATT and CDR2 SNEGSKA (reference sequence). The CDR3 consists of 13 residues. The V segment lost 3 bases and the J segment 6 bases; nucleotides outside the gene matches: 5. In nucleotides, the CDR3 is TGCAGTGCTAGTAACGCAGGGGGCAATGAGCAGTTCTTC. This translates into CSASNAGGNEQFF.

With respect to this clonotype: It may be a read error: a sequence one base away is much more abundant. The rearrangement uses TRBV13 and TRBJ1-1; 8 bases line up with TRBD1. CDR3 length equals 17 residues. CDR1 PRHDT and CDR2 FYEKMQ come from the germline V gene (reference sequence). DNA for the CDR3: TGTGCCAGCAGCCTCGCGGACAGGGTTATTACGAACACTGAAGTTTTCTTT. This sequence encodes CASSLADRVITNTEVFF.

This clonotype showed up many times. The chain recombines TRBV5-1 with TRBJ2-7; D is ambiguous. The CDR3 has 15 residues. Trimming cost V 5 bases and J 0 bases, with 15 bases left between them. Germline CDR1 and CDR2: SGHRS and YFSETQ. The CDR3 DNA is TGCGCCAGCAGTTTCCGGGCCCCGAGCTCCTACGAGCAGTACTTC. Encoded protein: CASSFRAPSSYEQYF.

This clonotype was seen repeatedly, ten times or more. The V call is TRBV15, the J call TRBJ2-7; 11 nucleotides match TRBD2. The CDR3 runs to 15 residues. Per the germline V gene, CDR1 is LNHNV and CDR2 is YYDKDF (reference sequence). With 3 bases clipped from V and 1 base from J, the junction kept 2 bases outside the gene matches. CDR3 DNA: TGTGCCACCAGCAGTGGGACTAGCGGATCCTACGAGCAGTACTTC. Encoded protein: CATSSGTSGSYEQYF.

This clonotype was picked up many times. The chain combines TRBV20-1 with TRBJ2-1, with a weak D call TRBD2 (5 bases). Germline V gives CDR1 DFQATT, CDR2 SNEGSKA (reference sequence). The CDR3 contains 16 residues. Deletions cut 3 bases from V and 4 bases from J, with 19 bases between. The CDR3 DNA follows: TGCAGTGCTAGGTTACTAGTAGGCGGGCCTTACAATGAGCAGTTCTTC. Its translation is CSARLLVGGPYNEQFF.

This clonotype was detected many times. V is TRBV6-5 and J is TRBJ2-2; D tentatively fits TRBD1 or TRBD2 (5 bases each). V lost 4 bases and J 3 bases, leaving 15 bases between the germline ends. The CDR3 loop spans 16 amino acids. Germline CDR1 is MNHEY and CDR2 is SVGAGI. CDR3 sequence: CASSSGTQGDTGELFF. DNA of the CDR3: TGTGCCAGCAGTTCCGGGACCCAAGGAGACACCGGGGAGCTGTTTTTT.

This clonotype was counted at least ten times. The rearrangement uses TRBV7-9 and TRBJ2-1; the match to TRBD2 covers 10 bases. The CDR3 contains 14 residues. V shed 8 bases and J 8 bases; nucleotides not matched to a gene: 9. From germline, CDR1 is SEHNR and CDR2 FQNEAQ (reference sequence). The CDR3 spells CASVELAGSHEQFF. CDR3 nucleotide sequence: TGTGCCAGCGTAGAACTAGCGGGAAGTCATGAGCAGTTCTTC.

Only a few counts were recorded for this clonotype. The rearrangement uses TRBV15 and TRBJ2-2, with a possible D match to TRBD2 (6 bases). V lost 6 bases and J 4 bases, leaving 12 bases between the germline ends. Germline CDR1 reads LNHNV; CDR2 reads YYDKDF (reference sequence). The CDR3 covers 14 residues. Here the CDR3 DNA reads TGTGCCACCAGTGGGGGGACGGGCACCGGGGAGCTGTTTTTT. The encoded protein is CATSGGTGTGELFF.

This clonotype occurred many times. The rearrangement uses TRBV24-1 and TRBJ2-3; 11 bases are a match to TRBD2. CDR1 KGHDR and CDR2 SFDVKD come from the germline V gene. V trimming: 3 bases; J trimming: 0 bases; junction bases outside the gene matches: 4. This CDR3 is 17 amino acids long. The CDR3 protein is CATSDIRTSGSTDTQYF. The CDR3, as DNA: TGTGCCACCAGTGATATCCGGACTAGCGGGAGCACAGATACGCAGTATTTT.

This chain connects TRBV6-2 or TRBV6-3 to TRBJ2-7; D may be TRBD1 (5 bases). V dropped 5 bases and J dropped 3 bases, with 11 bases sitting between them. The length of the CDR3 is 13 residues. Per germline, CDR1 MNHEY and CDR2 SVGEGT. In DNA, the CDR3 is TGTGCCAGCAGTGAGAGACAGAACTACGAGCAGTACTTC. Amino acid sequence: CASSERQNYEQYF.

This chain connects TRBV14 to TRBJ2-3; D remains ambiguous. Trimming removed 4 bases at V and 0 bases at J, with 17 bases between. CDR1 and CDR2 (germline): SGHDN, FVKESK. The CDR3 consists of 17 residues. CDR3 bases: TGTGCCAGCAGCCCCCGGAACTGGTACCCTAGCACAGATACGCAGTATTTT. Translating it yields CASSPRNWYPSTDTQYF. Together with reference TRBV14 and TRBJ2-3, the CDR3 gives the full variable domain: EAGVTQFPSHSVIEKGQTVTLRCDPISGHDNLYWYRRVMGKEIKFLLHFVKESKQDESGMPNNRFLAERTGGTYSTLKVQPAELEDSGVYFCASSPRNWYPSTDTQYFGPGTRLTVL.

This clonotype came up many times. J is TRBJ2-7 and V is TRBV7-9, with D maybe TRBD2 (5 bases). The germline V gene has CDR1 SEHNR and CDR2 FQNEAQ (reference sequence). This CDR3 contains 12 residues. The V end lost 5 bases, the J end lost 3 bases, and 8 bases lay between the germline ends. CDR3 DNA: TGTGCCAGCAGCAAACGGGGCTACGAGCAGTACTTC. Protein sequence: CASSKRGYEQYF.

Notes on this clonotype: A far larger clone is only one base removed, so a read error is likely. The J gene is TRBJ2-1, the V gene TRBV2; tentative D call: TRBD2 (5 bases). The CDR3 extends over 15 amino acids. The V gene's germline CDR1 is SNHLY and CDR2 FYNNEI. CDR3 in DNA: TGTGACATCAACCCAGTGGGAGATTCCTACAATGAGCAGTTCTTC. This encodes CDINPVGDSYNEQFF.

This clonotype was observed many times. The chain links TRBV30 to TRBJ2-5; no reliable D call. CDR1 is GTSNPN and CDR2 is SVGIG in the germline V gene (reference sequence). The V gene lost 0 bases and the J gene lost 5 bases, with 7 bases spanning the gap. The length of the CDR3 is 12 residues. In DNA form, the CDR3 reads TGTGCCTGGAGTGTAAACGGGGAGACCCAGTACTTC. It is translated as CAWSVNGETQYF. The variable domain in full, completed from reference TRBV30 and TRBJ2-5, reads SQTIHQWPATLVQPVGSPLSLECTVEGTSNPNLYWYRQAAGRGLQLLFYSVGIGQISSEVPQNLSASRPQDRQFILSSKKLLLSDSGFYLCAWSVNGETQYFGPGTRLLVL.

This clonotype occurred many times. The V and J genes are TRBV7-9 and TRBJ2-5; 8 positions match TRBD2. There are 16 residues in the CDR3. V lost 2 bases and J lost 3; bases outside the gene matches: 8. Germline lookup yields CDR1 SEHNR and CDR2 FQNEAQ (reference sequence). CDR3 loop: CASSLPYGAGEETQYF. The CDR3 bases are TGTGCCAGCAGCTTACCCTATGGAGCGGGAGAAGAGACCCAGTACTTC.

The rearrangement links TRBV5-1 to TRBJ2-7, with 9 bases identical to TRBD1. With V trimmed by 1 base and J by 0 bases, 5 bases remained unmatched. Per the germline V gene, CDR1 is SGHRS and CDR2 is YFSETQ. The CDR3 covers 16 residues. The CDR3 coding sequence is TGCGCCAGCAGCTTGACAGGGACAGGGTTCTCCTACGAGCAGTACTTC. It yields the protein CASSLTGTGFSYEQYF.

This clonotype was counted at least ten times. Here the CDR3 reads CASSPGQLAEQYF. The CDR3 nucleotides are TGTGCCAGCAGTCCGGGACAACTGGCTGAACAGTACTTC. V usage is TRBV14 and J usage is TRBJ2-7, with a weak D call TRBD1 (6 bases). Trimming shortened V by 6 bases and J by 10 bases, and 19 bases separated the two germline ends. Per the germline V gene, CDR1 is SGHDN and CDR2 is FVKESK. The length of the CDR3 is 13 residues.

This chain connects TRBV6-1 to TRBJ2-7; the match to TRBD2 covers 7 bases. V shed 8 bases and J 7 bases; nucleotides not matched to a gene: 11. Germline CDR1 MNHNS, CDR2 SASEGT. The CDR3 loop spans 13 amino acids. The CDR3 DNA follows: TGTGCCAGCTTTGGGAGGGGCGAGGGGGAGCAGTACTTC. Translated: CASFGRGEGEQYF.

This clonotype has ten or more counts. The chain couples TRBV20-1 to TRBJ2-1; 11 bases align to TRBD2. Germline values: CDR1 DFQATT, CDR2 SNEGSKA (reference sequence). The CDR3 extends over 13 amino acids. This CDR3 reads CMTGTSGLREQFF. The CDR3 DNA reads TGCATGACCGGGACTAGCGGACTGAGGGAGCAGTTCTTC.

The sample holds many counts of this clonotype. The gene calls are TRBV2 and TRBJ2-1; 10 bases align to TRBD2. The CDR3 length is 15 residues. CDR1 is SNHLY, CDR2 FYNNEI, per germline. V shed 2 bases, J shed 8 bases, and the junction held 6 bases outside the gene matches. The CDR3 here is CASSEIGAGGDEQFF. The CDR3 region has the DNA TGTGCCAGCAGTGAAATCGGAGCGGGAGGGGATGAGCAGTTCTTC.

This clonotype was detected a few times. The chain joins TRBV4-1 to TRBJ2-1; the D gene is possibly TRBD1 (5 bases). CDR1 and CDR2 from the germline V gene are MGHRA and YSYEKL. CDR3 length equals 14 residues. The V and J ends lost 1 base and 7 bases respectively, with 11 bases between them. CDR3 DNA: TGCGCCAGCAGCCAAGTCAAGGGGCTGAATGAGCAGTTCTTC. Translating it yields CASSQVKGLNEQFF.

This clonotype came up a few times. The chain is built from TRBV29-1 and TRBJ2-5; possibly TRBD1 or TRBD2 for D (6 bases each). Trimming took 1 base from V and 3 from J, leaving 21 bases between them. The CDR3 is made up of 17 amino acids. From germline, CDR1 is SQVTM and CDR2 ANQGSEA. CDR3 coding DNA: TGCAGCGTTGAAGTCTGGGGGAGGAAGGGGGAAGAAGAGACCCAGTACTTC. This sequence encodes CSVEVWGRKGEEETQYF.

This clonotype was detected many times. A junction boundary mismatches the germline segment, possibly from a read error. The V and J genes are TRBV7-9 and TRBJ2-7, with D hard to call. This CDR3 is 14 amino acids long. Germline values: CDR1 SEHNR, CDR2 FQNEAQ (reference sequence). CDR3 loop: CASSPSGASYEQYF. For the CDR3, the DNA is TGCGCCAGCAGCCCCTCCGGTGCCTCCTACGAGCAGTACTTC.

DNA for the CDR3: TGTGCCAGCGCCTCCCCCAACAATGAGCAGTTCTTC. Protein: CASASPNNEQFF. This chain connects TRBV27 to TRBJ2-1, with D uncertain. The CDR3 is 12 amino acids. Germline V lookup: CDR1 MNHEY, CDR2 SMNVEV (reference sequence). V lost 8 bases, J lost 5 bases, and 10 bases lay in between.

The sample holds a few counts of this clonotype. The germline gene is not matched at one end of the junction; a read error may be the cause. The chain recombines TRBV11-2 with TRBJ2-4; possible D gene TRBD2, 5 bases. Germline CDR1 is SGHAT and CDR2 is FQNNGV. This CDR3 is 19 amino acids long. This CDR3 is CASSLVFAVDGLAKNIQYF. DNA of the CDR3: TGCGCCAGCAGCCTGGTTTTCGCCGTGGATGGGCTAGCTAAAAACATTCAGTACTTC.

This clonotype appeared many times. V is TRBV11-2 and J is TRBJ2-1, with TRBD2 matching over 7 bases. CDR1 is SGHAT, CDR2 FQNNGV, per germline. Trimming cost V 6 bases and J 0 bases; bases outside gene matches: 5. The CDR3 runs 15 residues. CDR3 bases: TGTGCCAGCAGTGAAGCGGGAAGCTCCTACAATGAGCAGTTCTTC. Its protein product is CASSEAGSSYNEQFF.

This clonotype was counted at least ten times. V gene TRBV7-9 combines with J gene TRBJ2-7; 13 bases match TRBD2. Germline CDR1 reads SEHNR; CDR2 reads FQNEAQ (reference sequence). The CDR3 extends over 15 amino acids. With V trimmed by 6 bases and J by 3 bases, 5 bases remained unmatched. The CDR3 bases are TGTGCCAGCAGTGAGGGACTAGCGGGAATCTACGAGCAGTACTTC. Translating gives CASSEGLAGIYEQYF. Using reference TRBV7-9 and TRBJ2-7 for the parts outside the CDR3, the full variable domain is DTGVSQNPRHKITKRGQNVTFRCDPISEHNRLYWYRQTLGQGPEFLTYFQNEAQLEKSRLLSDRFSAERPKGSFSTLEIQRTEQGDSAMYLCASSEGLAGIYEQYFGPGTRLTVT.